The 19 T cell receptor beta chains below all came from one sample that was sequenced in a study of neoadjuvant anti-PD-1 for oral cavity cancer (dated by TCRdb to the early 2020s). The receptor library was made with the immunoSEQ multiplex PCR assay. Not all clones reach the TCRdb copy of this immuneACCESS table, which keeps in-frame sequences only. Checked studies attribute under half of the gap to unresolved V genes and leave the rest unexplained. The sample data list 14,000 or so clones, and about 68% of these were observed just once. The ten largest account for about 3% of the sample. Explained via the paper, the time point label denotes: before neoadjuvant nivolumab. This specimen consisted of PBMCs, obtained before nivolumab (anti-PD-1) treatment. These receptor sequences come from a person aged 40 to 85 with oral cavity squamous cell carcinoma.

The V gene is TRBV29-1, the J gene TRBJ2-7; D gene unclear. This CDR3 has 12 amino acids. The V and J ends lost 3 bases and 3 bases respectively, with 9 bases between them. CDR1 is SQVTM, CDR2 ANQGSEA, per germline. The CDR3 loop is CSVEAGYYEQYF. CDR3 sequence (DNA): TGCAGCGTTGAGGCCGGGTACTACGAGCAGTACTTC.

This clone was counted between two and nine times. V and J are TRBV2 and TRBJ2-1; no definite D call. In germline, CDR1 is SNHLY, CDR2 FYNNEI. With 2 bases removed from V and 4 bases from J, the gap between germline ends came to 12 bases. The CDR3 spans 15 residues. The chain's CDR3 is CASSESDFPYNEQFF. CDR3 nucleotide sequence: TGTGCCAGCAGTGAAAGTGACTTCCCTTACAATGAGCAGTTCTTC.

The rearrangement links TRBV9 to TRBJ1-1, with D maybe TRBD1 (5 bases). Germline V gene lookup returns CDR1 SGDLS and CDR2 YYNGEE. Trimming took 2 bases from V and 0 from J, leaving 11 bases between them. CDR3 length equals 15 residues. This CDR3 is CASSVGPGMNTEAFF. CDR3 coding DNA: TGTGCCAGCAGCGTGGGACCGGGGATGAACACTGAAGCTTTCTTT.

This clone was found a few times. The genes are TRBV5-4 and TRBJ1-6; 7 nucleotides match TRBD1. The junction had 2 bases not matched to a gene; V was cut back by 0 bases and J by 2 bases. CDR3 length equals 16 residues. Germline CDR1 is SGHNT and CDR2 is YYREEE (reference sequence). CDR3 sequence: CASSLEGGTYNSPLHF. The CDR3 nucleotides are TGTGCCAGCAGCTTGGAAGGGGGCACCTATAATTCACCCCTCCACTTT.

V is TRBV5-8 and J is TRBJ1-1; D call uncertain. The V end lost 1 base, the J end lost 1 base, and 5 bases lay between the germline ends. This CDR3 is 13 amino acids long. Germline assignment: CDR1 SGHTS and CDR2 YDEGEE. The CDR3 region is CASSLHANTEAFF. CDR3 coding DNA: TGTGCCAGCAGCTTGCACGCGAACACTGAAGCTTTCTTT.

The chain is built from TRBV6-5 and TRBJ1-6; 7 bases align to TRBD1. CDR1 and CDR2 from the germline V gene are MNHEY and SVGAGI. V was clipped by 5 bases and J by 6 bases; unmatched bases: 4. The CDR3 is 14 amino acids. In nucleotides, the CDR3 is TGTGCCAGCAGTCCGGACAGGCTTAATTCACCCCTCCACTTT. Residues: CASSPDRLNSPLHF.

The chain uses TRBV18 and TRBJ1-3; D perhaps matches TRBD1 (6 bases). The germline V gene encodes CDR1 KGHSH and CDR2 LQKENI. The CDR3 covers 15 residues. V lost 2 bases, J lost 2 bases, and 10 bases lay in between. The CDR3 loop is CASSPRQGTGNTIYF. CDR3 nucleotide sequence: TGTGCCAGCTCACCAAGGCAGGGGACTGGAAACACCATATATTTT.

In this sample, this clone turned up a few times. This chain joins TRBV6-1 and TRBJ1-5; D is possibly TRBD1 (5 bases). The CDR3 runs 16 residues. Trimming took 4 bases from V and 1 from J, leaving 14 bases between them. The germline V gene encodes CDR1 MNHNS and CDR2 SASEGT. The CDR3 nucleotides are TGTGCCAGCAGTGTGGCGGCAGGGCACAGCAATCAGCCCCAGCATTTT. Its translation is CASSVAAGHSNQPQHF.

The J gene is TRBJ1-2, the V gene TRBV30; unclear D gene. Between the trimmed V and J ends, which lost 2 bases and 0 bases, there was a span of 10 bases. The CDR3 is 14 residues long. Germline V gene data show CDR1 as GTSNPN and CDR2 as SVGIG (reference sequence). This CDR3 reads CAWSLTATNYGYTF. The CDR3 nucleotides are TGTGCCTGGAGTCTAACAGCGACTAACTATGGCTACACCTTC.

This chain joins TRBV27 and TRBJ1-1, with TRBD1 identical over 8 bases. The germline V gene has CDR1 MNHEY and CDR2 SMNVEV (reference sequence). CDR3 size: 13 residues. J was trimmed by 5 bases and V by 7 bases; bases with no gene match: 6. The CDR3 nucleotides are TGTGCCAGCACCAGGACAGGGAGGACTGAAGCTTTCTTT. This translates into CASTRTGRTEAFF.

This clone was detected only a few times. The chain joins TRBV6-1 to TRBJ1-5; D is possibly TRBD1 (6 bases). Trimming took off 2 bases at V and 1 base at J, with 15 bases between the two ends. Germline V CDR1 and CDR2: MNHNS, SASEGT. This CDR3 region has 17 residues. The CDR3 nucleotides read TGTGCCAGCAGTGAACGCCGGGGGGCTCACAGCAATCAGCCCCAGCATTTT. Encoded protein: CASSERRGAHSNQPQHF.

The chain has TRBV6-4 and TRBJ2-1; 7 bases agree with TRBD2. Germline-derived CDR1 and CDR2 are MRHNA and SNTAGT. The CDR3 covers 16 residues. V lost 0 bases to trimming and J lost 4 bases; unmatched junction nucleotides: 6. The CDR3 here is CASSDSAGDPYNEQFF. The CDR3 nucleotides read TGTGCCAGCAGTGACTCGGCGGGGGACCCGTACAATGAGCAGTTCTTC.

This clone was observed a handful of times. The chain joins TRBV10-3 to TRBJ1-1; D is unresolved. The germline V and J ends were trimmed by 4 bases and 0 bases, with 9 bases remaining between them. Per germline, CDR1 ENHRY and CDR2 SYGVKD. This CDR3 is built from 14 residues. The CDR3 nucleotides are TGTGCCATCAGTGGCAGTCTTATGAACACTGAAGCTTTCTTT. Amino acid sequence: CAISGSLMNTEAFF.

This clone has a handful of counts. The rearrangement uses TRBV10-3 and TRBJ2-2; D is uncertain. CDR1 and CDR2 from the germline V gene are ENHRY and SYGVKD. Trimming shortened V by 11 bases and J by 7 bases, and 14 bases separated the two germline ends. CDR3 length: 12 amino acids. CDR3 nucleotide sequence: TGTGCCTCACACCGTGTTGGCGGGGAGCTGTTTTTT. As protein: CASHRVGGELFF.

This sequence joins TRBV15 and TRBJ1-6; D possibly corresponds to TRBD1 (5 bases). Trimming removed 1 base at V and 13 bases at J, with 17 bases between. CDR3 length: 15 amino acids. CDR1 and CDR2 (germline): LNHNV, YYDKDF (reference sequence). This chain's CDR3 is CATSRVPTGQGPLHF. As DNA, the CDR3 is TGTGCCACCAGCAGAGTCCCCACAGGCCAAGGGCCCCTCCACTTT.

The V call is TRBV4-1, the J call TRBJ1-3; D gene uncertain. V was clipped by 2 bases and J by 0 bases, with 5 bases between them. CDR1 is MGHRA, CDR2 YSYEKL, per germline. The CDR3 totals 14 residues. CDR3 residues: CASSQTGSGNTIYF. CDR3 DNA sequence: TGCGCCAGCAGCCAAACGGGCTCTGGAAACACCATATATTTT.

The chain is built from TRBV19 and TRBJ1-2, with 10 bases fitting TRBD1. CDR1 is LNHDA and CDR2 is SQIVND in the germline V gene (reference sequence). J gave up 7 bases and V 8 bases, and 10 bases lay outside the gene matches. The CDR3 covers 14 residues. CDR3 DNA: TGTGCCAGTGACTACACGGGACAGGGGTCTGGCTACACCTTC. Encoded protein: CASDYTGQGSGYTF. Based on the CDR3 plus reference TRBV19 and TRBJ1-2, the full variable domain is DGGITQSPKYLFRKEGQNVTLSCEQNLNHDAMYWYRQDPGQGLRLIYYSQIVNDFQKGDIAEGYSVSREKKESFPLTVTSAQKNPTAFYLCASDYTGQGSGYTFGSGTRLTVV.

This clone occurred a few times. The chain has TRBV4-2 and TRBJ1-5; no firm D call. The CDR3 length is 14 residues. CDR1 is LGHNA and CDR2 is YNFKEQ in the germline V gene. V was shortened by 0 bases and J by 4 bases, with 7 bases between the two germline ends. The CDR3 DNA reads as TGTGCCAGCAGCCAAGATGAGGCGAATCAGCCCCAGCATTTT. Amino acids: CASSQDEANQPQHF.

V gene TRBV11-3 combines with J gene TRBJ1-2; no clear D gene. The CDR3 length is 12 residues. Germline CDR1 reads SGHNT; CDR2 reads YENEEA. The germline V and J ends were trimmed by 1 base and 5 bases, with 5 bases remaining between them. The chain's CDR3 is CASSLGDYGYTF. CDR3 DNA sequence: TGTGCCAGCAGCTTAGGCGATTATGGCTACACCTTC.